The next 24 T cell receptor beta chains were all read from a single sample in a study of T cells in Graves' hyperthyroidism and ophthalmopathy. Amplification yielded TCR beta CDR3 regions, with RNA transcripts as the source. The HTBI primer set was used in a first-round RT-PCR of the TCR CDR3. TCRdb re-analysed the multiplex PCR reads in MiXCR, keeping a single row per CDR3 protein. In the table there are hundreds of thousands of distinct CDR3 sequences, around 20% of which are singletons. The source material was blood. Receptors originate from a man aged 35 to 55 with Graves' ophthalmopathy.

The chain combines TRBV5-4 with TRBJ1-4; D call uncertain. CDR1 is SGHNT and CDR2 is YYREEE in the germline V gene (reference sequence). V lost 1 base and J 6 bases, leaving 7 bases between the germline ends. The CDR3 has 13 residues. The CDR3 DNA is TGTGCCAGCAGCTTGCGCATAGATGAAAAACTGTTTTTT. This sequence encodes CASSLRIDEKLFF.

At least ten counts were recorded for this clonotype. The CDR3 loop is CASSEVARLSYGYTF. The DNA for the CDR3 is TGTGCCAGCAGTGAAGTGGCCAGACTTTCCTATGGCTACACCTTC. The chain combines TRBV6-1 with TRBJ1-2; no reliable D call. Trimming pared 1 base from V and 4 bases from J, leaving 13 bases between. The germline gives CDR1 MNHNS, CDR2 SASEGT. The CDR3 contains 15 residues.

Here the CDR3 DNA reads TGTGCCAGCAGCGGTCAGGGTAATGAAAAACTGTTTTTT. Protein sequence: CASSGQGNEKLFF. The chain carries TRBV9 and TRBJ1-4; a possible D gene is TRBD1 (5 bases). Trimming removed 3 bases from V and 4 bases from J, with 7 bases in between. The CDR3 is made up of 13 amino acids. CDR1 and CDR2 (germline): SGDLS, YYNGEE.

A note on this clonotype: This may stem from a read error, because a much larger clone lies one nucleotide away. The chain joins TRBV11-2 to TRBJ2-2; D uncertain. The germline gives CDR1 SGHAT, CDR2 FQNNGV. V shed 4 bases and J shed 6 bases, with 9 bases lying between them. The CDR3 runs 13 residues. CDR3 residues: CASSSIKAGELFF. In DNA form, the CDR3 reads TGTGCCAGCAGCTCTATTAAGGCCGGGGAGCTGTTTTTT.

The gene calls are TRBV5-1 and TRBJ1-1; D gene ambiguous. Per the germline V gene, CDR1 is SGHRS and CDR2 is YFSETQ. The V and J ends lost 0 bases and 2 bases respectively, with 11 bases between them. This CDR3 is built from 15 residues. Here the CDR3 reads CASSLAVAANTEAFF. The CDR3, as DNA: TGCGCCAGCAGCTTGGCCGTCGCAGCAAACACTGAAGCTTTCTTT.

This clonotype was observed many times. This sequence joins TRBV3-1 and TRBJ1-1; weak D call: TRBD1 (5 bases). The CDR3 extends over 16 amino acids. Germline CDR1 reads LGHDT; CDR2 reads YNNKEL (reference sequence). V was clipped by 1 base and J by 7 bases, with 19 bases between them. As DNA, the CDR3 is TGTGCCAGCAGCCAAGGATGGGACGTGGACCTCGGTGAAGCTTTCTTT. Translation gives CASSQGWDVDLGEAFF.

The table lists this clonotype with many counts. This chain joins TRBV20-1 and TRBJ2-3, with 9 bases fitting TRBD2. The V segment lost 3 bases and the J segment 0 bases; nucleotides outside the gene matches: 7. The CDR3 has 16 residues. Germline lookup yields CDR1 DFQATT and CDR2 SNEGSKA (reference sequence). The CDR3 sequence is CSARVSGGVSTDTQYF. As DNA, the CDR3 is TGCAGTGCTAGGGTTAGCGGGGGCGTTAGCACAGATACGCAGTATTTT.

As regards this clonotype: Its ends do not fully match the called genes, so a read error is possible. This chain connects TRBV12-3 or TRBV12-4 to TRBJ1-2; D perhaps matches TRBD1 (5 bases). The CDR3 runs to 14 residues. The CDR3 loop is CVSNPGSANYGYTF. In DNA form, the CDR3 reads TGTGTCAGCAATCCAGGGTCTGCTAACTATGGCTACACCTTC.

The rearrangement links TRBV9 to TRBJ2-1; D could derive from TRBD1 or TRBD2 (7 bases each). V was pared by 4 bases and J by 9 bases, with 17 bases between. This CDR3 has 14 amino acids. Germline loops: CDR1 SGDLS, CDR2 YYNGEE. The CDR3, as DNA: TGTGCCAGCAGCCCCTCCTCAGGGGGGGCTGAGCAGTTCTTC. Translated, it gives CASSPSSGGAEQFF.

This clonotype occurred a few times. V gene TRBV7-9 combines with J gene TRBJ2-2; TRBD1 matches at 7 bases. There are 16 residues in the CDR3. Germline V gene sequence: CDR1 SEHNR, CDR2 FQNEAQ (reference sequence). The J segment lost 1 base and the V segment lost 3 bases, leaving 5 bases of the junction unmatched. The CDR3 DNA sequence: TGTGCCAGCAGCTTCGGACAGGACATGAACACCGGGGAGCTGTTTTTT. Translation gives CASSFGQDMNTGELFF.

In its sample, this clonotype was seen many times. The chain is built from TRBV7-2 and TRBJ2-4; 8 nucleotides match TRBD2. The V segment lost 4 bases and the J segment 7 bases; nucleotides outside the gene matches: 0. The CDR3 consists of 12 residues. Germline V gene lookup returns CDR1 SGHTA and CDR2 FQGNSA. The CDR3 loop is CASSSSGNIQYF. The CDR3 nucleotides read TGTGCCAGCAGCTCTAGCGGGAACATTCAGTACTTC.

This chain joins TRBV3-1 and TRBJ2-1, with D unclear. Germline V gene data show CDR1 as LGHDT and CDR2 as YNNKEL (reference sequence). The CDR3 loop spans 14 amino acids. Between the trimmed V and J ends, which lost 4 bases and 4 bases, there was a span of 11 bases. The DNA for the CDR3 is TGTGCCAGCAGCCCCAAGGGTACATACAATGAGCAGTTCTTC. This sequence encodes CASSPKGTYNEQFF.

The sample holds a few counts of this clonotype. CDR3 region: CASSKGSTEAFF. The CDR3 DNA reads TGTGCCAGTAGTAAGGGCAGTACTGAAGCTTTCTTT. The chain is built from TRBV19 and TRBJ1-1, with D unclear. Germline V gene lookup returns CDR1 LNHDA and CDR2 SQIVND (reference sequence). The V end was cut by 4 bases, the J end by 5 bases, with 8 bases between. The CDR3 loop spans 12 amino acids.

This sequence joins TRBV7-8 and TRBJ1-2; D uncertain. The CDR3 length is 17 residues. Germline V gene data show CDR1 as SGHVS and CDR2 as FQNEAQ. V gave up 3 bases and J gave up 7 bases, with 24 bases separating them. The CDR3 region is CASSFPGTAFEVVGYTF. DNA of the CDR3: TGTGCCAGCAGCTTCCCTGGCACCGCTTTTGAGGTGGTTGGCTACACCTTC.

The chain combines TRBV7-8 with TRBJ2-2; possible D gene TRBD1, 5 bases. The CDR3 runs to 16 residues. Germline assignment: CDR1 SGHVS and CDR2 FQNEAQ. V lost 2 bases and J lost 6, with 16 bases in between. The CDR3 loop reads CASSLLGQGHPGELFF. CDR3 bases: TGTGCCAGCAGCTTACTAGGACAAGGGCATCCCGGGGAGCTGTTTTTT.

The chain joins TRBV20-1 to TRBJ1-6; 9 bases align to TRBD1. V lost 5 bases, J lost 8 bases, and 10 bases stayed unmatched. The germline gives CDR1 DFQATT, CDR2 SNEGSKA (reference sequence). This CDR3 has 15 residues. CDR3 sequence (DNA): TGCAGTGCTTCCCCAACGGGACAGGGACATTCACCCCTCCACTTT. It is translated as CSASPTGQGHSPLHF.

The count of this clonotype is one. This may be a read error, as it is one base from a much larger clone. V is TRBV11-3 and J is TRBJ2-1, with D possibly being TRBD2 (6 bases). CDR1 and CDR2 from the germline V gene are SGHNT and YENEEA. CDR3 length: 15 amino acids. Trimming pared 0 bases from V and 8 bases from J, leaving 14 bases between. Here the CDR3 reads CASSLEGGVVDEQFF. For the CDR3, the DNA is TGTGCCAGCAGCTTAGAGGGGGGAGTGGTGGATGAGCAGTTCTTC.

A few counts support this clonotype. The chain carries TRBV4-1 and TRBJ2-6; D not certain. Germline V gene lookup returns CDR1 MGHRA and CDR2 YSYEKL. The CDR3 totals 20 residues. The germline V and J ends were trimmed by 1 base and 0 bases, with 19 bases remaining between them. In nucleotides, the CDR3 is TGCGCCAGCAGCCAAGTCCCACCGGAAATTTTAGTCTCTGGGGCCAACGTCCTGACTTTC. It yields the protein CASSQVPPEILVSGANVLTF.

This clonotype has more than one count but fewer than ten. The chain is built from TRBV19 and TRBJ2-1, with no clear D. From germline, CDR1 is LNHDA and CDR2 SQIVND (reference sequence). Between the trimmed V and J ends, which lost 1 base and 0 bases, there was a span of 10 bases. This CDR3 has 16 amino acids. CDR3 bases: TGTGCCAGTAGTATAGGTGAAGGAAGCTCCTACAATGAGCAGTTCTTC. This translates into CASSIGEGSSYNEQFF.

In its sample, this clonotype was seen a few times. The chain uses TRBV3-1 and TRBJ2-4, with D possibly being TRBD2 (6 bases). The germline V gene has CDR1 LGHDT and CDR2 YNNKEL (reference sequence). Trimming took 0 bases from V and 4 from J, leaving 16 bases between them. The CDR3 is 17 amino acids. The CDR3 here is CASSQDSGGLAKNIQYF. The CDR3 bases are TGTGCCAGCAGCCAAGATTCCGGTGGGCTAGCGAAAAACATTCAGTACTTC.

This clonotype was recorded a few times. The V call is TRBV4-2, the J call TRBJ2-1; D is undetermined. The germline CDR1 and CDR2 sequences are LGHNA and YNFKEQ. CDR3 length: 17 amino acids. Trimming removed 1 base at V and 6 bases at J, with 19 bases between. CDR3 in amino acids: CASSQVAAGLDANEQFF. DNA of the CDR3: TGTGCCAGCAGCCAAGTGGCCGCCGGGCTAGACGCCAATGAGCAGTTCTTC.

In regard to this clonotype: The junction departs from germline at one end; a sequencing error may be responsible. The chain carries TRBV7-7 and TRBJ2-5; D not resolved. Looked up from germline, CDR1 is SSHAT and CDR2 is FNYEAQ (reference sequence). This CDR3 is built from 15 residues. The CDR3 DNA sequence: TGTGCTAGCAGCTTACTCATCGGGTACCAAGAGACCCAGTACTTC. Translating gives CASSLLIGYQETQYF.

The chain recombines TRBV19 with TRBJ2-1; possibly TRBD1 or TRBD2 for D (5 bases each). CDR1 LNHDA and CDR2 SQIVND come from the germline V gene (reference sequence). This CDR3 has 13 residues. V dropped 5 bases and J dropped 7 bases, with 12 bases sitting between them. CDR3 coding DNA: TGTGCCAGTAGTTCCTGGGACGGGAATGAGCAGTTCTTC. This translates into CASSSWDGNEQFF. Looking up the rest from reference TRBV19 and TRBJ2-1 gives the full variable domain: DGGITQSPKYLFRKEGQNVTLSCEQNLNHDAMYWYRQDPGQGLRLIYYSQIVNDFQKGDIAEGYSVSREKKESFPLTVTSAQKNPTAFYLCASSSWDGNEQFFGPGTRLTVL.

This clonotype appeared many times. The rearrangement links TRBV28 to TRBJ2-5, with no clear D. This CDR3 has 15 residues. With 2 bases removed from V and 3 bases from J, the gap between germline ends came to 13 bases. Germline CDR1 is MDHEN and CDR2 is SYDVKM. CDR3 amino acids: CASSLPGRNEETQYF. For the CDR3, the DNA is TGTGCCAGCAGTTTACCCGGACGGAACGAAGAGACCCAGTACTTC.